The clone carrying this T cell receptor beta chain has a single count. This entry belongs to a study of blood T cell repertoires in COVID-19. Turning to the study itself: Specimens from acute and convalescent COVID-19 originated in the United States, Italy and Spain. T cells, B-cell-depleted T cells, or PBMCs supplied cDNA or gDNA.

Germline trimming cut 3 bases from V and 5 bases from J; bases unmatched to any gene: 5. CDR1 is SEHNR and CDR2 is FQNEAQ in the germline V gene (reference sequence). The CDR3 is 14 amino acids. As handled by the study authors: Reference gene primer amplification in the assay estimated nucleated cell counts. The protocol was immunoSEQ multiplex PCR, while the TCRdb copy is restricted to in-frame clones and leaves out a portion. V, J and clone size are taken as reported in that table, and D and trimming were inferred from the DNA itself. Here the sample spans about 210,000 clones, approximately 91% being singletons.

The sample was peripheral blood. The J gene is TRBJ1-2, the V gene TRBV7-9, with 8 positions matching TRBD1. The TCR comes from a middle-aged man with acute or convalescent COVID-19. The CDR3 spells CASSFRQGNYGYTF. The CDR3 DNA reads as TGTGCCAGCAGCTTTCGACAGGGGAATTATGGCTACACCTTC.